One sample yielded the 29 T cell receptor beta chains listed below, sequenced in a study of T cell changes during pregnancy in multiple sclerosis. Libraries were prepared by immunoSEQ multiplex PCR; TCRdb keeps only in-frame clonotypes and omits some of them. The data show about 80,000 clones, just over 90% seen once. This specimen consisted of peripheral blood, obtained before pregnancy. The receptors stem from a female donor with multiple sclerosis, enrolled in a pregnancy study.

The chain joins TRBV19 to TRBJ1-5; D is unresolved. CDR1 and CDR2 from the germline V gene are LNHDA and SQIVND (reference sequence). V lost 5 bases, J lost 5 bases, and 28 bases lay in between. There are 19 residues in the CDR3. The chain's CDR3 is CASSRFQGPGGRSDQPQHF. CDR3 in DNA: TGTGCCAGTAGTCGGTTCCAAGGCCCAGGTGGGCGAAGTGATCAGCCCCAGCATTTT.

On this clone: The junction shows a germline mismatch at one end, possibly a read error. The rearrangement uses TRBV7-7 and TRBJ2-1; weak D call: TRBD1 (5 bases). The CDR3 runs 13 residues. Germline loops: CDR1 SSHAT, CDR2 FNYEAQ (reference sequence). The CDR3 region has the DNA TGTGCTAGCAGCTTAGACTTGGGGCGGGAGCAGTTCTTC. It translates to CASSLDLGREQFF.

The V call is TRBV4-1, the J call TRBJ2-3, with 12 nucleotides matching TRBD2. The J segment lost 0 bases and the V segment lost 3 bases, leaving 4 bases of the junction unmatched. This CDR3 is built from 17 residues. From germline, CDR1 is MGHRA and CDR2 YSYEKL. The CDR3 sequence is CASSHPGTSGSTDTQYF. The CDR3 region has the DNA TGCGCCAGCAGCCACCCAGGGACTAGCGGGAGCACAGATACGCAGTATTTT.

The genes are TRBV28 and TRBJ2-3; unclear D gene. Per germline, CDR1 MDHEN and CDR2 SYDVKM. There are 15 residues in the CDR3. Trimming cost V 6 bases and J 0 bases, with 13 bases left between them. This CDR3 is CASRNSVSSTDTQYF. For the CDR3, the DNA is TGTGCCAGCAGAAATTCTGTGTCTAGCACAGATACGCAGTATTTT.

This clone was counted between two and nine times. This chain links TRBV4-2 with TRBJ1-4, with 9 bases fitting TRBD1. This CDR3 region has 17 residues. Per the germline V gene, CDR1 is LGHNA and CDR2 is YNFKEQ. V dropped 4 bases and J dropped 4; count of bases not matched to a gene: 10. The CDR3 DNA is TGTGCCAGCAGCCGTTGGGGACAGGGAGGGGATAATGAAAAACTGTTTTTT. It yields the protein CASSRWGQGGDNEKLFF.

The chain joins TRBV5-4 to TRBJ2-3; 11 bases align to TRBD2. Germline CDR1 and CDR2: SGHNT and YYREEE (reference sequence). The length of the CDR3 is 17 residues. Trimming at V came to 0 bases and at J to 1 base, leaving 4 bases not matched to a gene. CDR3: CASSLGVLAGGTDTQYF. CDR3 bases: TGTGCCAGCAGCTTGGGGGTACTAGCGGGGGGCACAGATACGCAGTATTTT.

The chain links TRBV7-9 to TRBJ2-2; TRBD2 might be the D (5 bases). The V end was cut by 2 bases, the J end by 2 bases, with 6 bases between. Germline loops: CDR1 SEHNR, CDR2 FQNEAQ (reference sequence). The CDR3 length is 14 residues. The CDR3 here is CASSLRGNTGELFF. Here the CDR3 DNA reads TGTGCCAGCAGCTTACGGGGAAACACCGGGGAGCTGTTTTTT.

The chain is built from TRBV6-1 and TRBJ2-5; D call uncertain. V was trimmed by 6 bases and J by 1 base, leaving 12 bases between them. This CDR3 has 14 amino acids. Per germline, CDR1 MNHNS and CDR2 SASEGT. CDR3 sequence (DNA): TGTGCCAGCAGGTGGAGTGAGGTCCAAGAGACCCAGTACTTC. It translates to CASRWSEVQETQYF.

The genes are TRBV21-1 and TRBJ2-1; TRBD2, the D gene given by the table, was not confirmed from the DNA. TRBV21-1 corresponds to a pseudogene. This CDR3 spans 18 amino acids. CDR3 coding DNA: TGTGCCAGCAGCAACGAGCCGACTAGCGGGAGGGCCCTCGGGGAGCAGTTCTTC. Its translation: CASSNEPTSGRALGEQFF.

The chain has TRBV6-1 and TRBJ1-3; D gene unclear. V lost 5 bases and J lost 2, with 10 bases in between. This CDR3 spans 14 amino acids. CDR1 is MNHNS and CDR2 is SASEGT in the germline V gene. This CDR3 is CASSSDGAGNTIYF. For the CDR3, the DNA is TGTGCCAGCAGTTCGGACGGGGCTGGAAACACCATATATTTT.

This clone was found once. The gene calls are TRBV6-5 and TRBJ2-1, with 7 nucleotides matching TRBD2. The germline V gene encodes CDR1 MNHEY and CDR2 SVGAGI. The CDR3 has 15 residues. V shed 6 bases, J shed 4 bases, and the junction held 9 bases outside the gene matches. CDR3 loop: CASRTGLPDYNEQFF. CDR3 DNA: TGTGCCAGCAGAACGGGACTACCCGATTACAATGAGCAGTTCTTC.

The genes are TRBV19 and TRBJ1-5; D call uncertain. Germline assignment: CDR1 LNHDA and CDR2 SQIVND (reference sequence). The germline V and J ends were trimmed by 3 bases and 11 bases, with 11 bases remaining between them. This CDR3 region has 12 residues. The CDR3 DNA follows: TGTGCCAGTAGTATCCCCGACATGGCCCAGCATTTT. Translating gives CASSIPDMAQHF.

This rearrangement joins TRBV5-6 to TRBJ2-7; 11 positions match TRBD1. Germline V CDR1 and CDR2: SGHDT, YYEEEE. The CDR3 totals 16 residues. Losses at the gene ends were 5 bases for V and 1 base for J; bases not matched to a gene: 8. DNA for the CDR3: TGTGCCAGCAGTTCCGGGACAGGGGGATCGTCCTACGAGCAGTACTTC. It translates to CASSSGTGGSSYEQYF. The full variable domain, with the rest looked up from reference TRBV5-6 and TRBJ2-7, is DAGVTQSPTHLIKTRGQQVTLRCSPKSGHDTVSWYQQALGQGPQFIFQYYEEEERQRGNFPDRFSGHQFPNYSSELNVNALLLGDSALYLCASSSGTGGSSYEQYFGPGTRLTVT.

The V gene is TRBV11-2, the J gene TRBJ2-7; weak D call: TRBD2 (6 bases). Trimming removed 5 bases at V and 3 bases at J, with 17 bases between. Germline V gene data show CDR1 as SGHAT and CDR2 as FQNNGV. The CDR3 runs 15 residues. The CDR3 protein is CASSPLDGRNYEQYF. The CDR3 region has the DNA TGTGCCAGCAGCCCCCTAGACGGGAGAAACTACGAGCAGTACTTC. The full variable domain, with the rest looked up from reference TRBV11-2 and TRBJ2-7, is EAGVAQSPRYKIIEKRQSVAFWCNPISGHATLYWYQQILGQGPKLLIQFQNNGVVDDSQLPKDRFSAERLKGVDSTLKIQPAKLEDSAVYLCASSPLDGRNYEQYFGPGTRLTVT.

This CDR3 reads CASPPGYEQYF. The CDR3 DNA sequence: TGTGCCAGCCCCCCGGGGTACGAGCAGTACTTC. The rearrangement joins TRBV27 to TRBJ2-7, with D possibly being TRBD2 (5 bases). V was trimmed by 8 bases and J by 4 bases, leaving 9 bases between them. The CDR3 consists of 11 residues. Germline V lookup: CDR1 MNHEY, CDR2 SMNVEV (reference sequence).

The chain couples TRBV19 to TRBJ2-1; 14 bases match TRBD2. This CDR3 is 15 amino acids long. Germline loops: CDR1 LNHDA, CDR2 SQIVND (reference sequence). CDR3 in amino acids: CPSGLAGGSYNEQFF. The CDR3 DNA is TGTCCGAGTGGACTAGCGGGAGGATCCTACAATGAGCAGTTCTTC. Full variable domain (remainder filled in from reference TRBV19 and TRBJ2-1): DGGITQSPKYLFRKEGQNVTLSCEQNLNHDAMYWYRQDPGQGLRLIYYSQIVNDFQKGDIAEGYSVSREKKESFPLTVTSAQKNPTAFYLCPSGLAGGSYNEQFFGPGTRLTVL.

The gene calls are TRBV7-8 and TRBJ2-2; no clear D gene. The CDR3 sequence is 14 residues long. Germline V gene data show CDR1 as SGHVS and CDR2 as FQNEAQ. V was clipped by 3 bases and J by 8 bases, with 13 bases between them. The CDR3 loop reads CASSFVPAAGELFF. In DNA form, the CDR3 reads TGTGCCAGCAGCTTTGTCCCCGCGGCAGGGGAGCTGTTTTTT. The variable domain in full, with the rest retrieved from reference TRBV7-8 and TRBJ2-2, is GAGVSQSPRYKVAKRGQDVALRCDPISGHVSLFWYQQALGQGPEFLTYFQNEAQLDKSGLPSDRFFAERPEGSVSTLKIQRTQQEDSAVYLCASSFVPAAGELFFGEGSRLTVL.

V gene TRBV28 combines with J gene TRBJ2-7; the D is unclear. The CDR3 has 11 amino acids. CDR1 and CDR2 (germline): MDHEN, SYDVKM. The V end was cut by 5 bases, the J end by 6 bases, with 8 bases between. The CDR3 coding sequence is TGTGCCAGCAGTCGGGTCAGCGAGCAGTACTTC. Its protein product is CASSRVSEQYF.

For the CDR3, the DNA is TGTGCCAGCAGCTTAGGGACAGGGGACGAAAAACTGTTTTTT. It is translated as CASSLGTGDEKLFF. The V gene is TRBV7-9, the J gene TRBJ1-4; 9 nucleotides line up with TRBD1. Trimming removed 1 base from V and 8 bases from J; junction bases left unmatched: 2. The CDR3 spans 14 residues. Germline V gene lookup returns CDR1 SEHNR and CDR2 FQNEAQ (reference sequence).

The genes are TRBV5-6 and TRBJ2-1; D is perhaps TRBD2 (6 bases). V shed 4 bases and J shed 6 bases, with 17 bases lying between them. Germline values: CDR1 SGHDT, CDR2 YYEEEE. The CDR3 contains 15 residues. This chain's CDR3 is CASSQSGSLLNEQFF. CDR3 in DNA: TGTGCCAGCAGCCAGAGCGGGTCTCTCCTCAATGAGCAGTTCTTC.

The rearrangement uses TRBV4-3 and TRBJ1-2; D gene uncertain. CDR1 and CDR2 (germline): LGHNA, YSLEER. This CDR3 has 15 residues. Between the trimmed V and J ends, which lost 5 bases and 4 bases, there was a span of 17 bases. CDR3 sequence: CASSSPAESPYGYTF. CDR3 bases: TGCGCCAGCAGCTCCCCCGCGGAAAGCCCCTATGGCTACACCTTC.

The J gene is TRBJ1-2, the V gene TRBV27; weak D call: TRBD1 (6 bases). V was cut by 3 bases and J by 7 bases, with 15 bases left in between. The CDR3 covers 14 residues. CDR1 and CDR2 (germline): MNHEY, SMNVEV (reference sequence). CDR3 nucleotide sequence: TGTGCCAGCAGTTTGGGGGCGGGTCTTCCTGGCTACACCTTC. Translated: CASSLGAGLPGYTF.

This CDR3 reads CASSSKGAGGPHNEQFF. CDR3 in DNA: TGTGCCAGCAGCTCTAAAGGAGCGGGAGGGCCCCATAATGAGCAGTTCTTC. The chain links TRBV5-4 to TRBJ2-1, with 10 positions matching TRBD2. The CDR3 consists of 17 residues. Germline V lookup: CDR1 SGHNT, CDR2 YYREEE (reference sequence). Unmatched junction bases numbered 13, after V lost 3 bases and J lost 7 bases.

This chain connects TRBV28 to TRBJ1-3; possible D gene TRBD1, 6 bases. The germline V and J ends were trimmed by 6 bases and 0 bases, with 15 bases remaining between them. This CDR3 has 16 residues. Germline CDR1 and CDR2: MDHEN and SYDVKM. CDR3 amino acids: CASRPGGAVSGNTIYF. The CDR3 DNA is TGTGCCAGCAGACCGGGGGGGGCGGTCTCTGGAAACACCATATATTTT.

This clone showed up just a few times. The chain combines TRBV7-2 with TRBJ2-7, with D perhaps TRBD1 (5 bases). The length of the CDR3 is 12 residues. V was pared by 6 bases and J by 3 bases, with 9 bases between. The germline CDR1 and CDR2 sequences are SGHTA and FQGNSA. This CDR3 reads CASRGRGYEQYF. Written as DNA, the CDR3 is TGTGCCAGCAGGGGTAGGGGCTACGAGCAGTACTTC.

The V and J genes are TRBV5-1 and TRBJ2-5; D is unclear. The CDR3 is 11 residues long. V lost 3 bases and J 3 bases, leaving 3 bases between the germline ends. Germline lookup yields CDR1 SGHRS and CDR2 YFSETQ. Here the CDR3 DNA reads TGCGCCAGCAGCTATAAAGAGACCCAGTACTTC. This encodes CASSYKETQYF.

The V call is TRBV5-1, the J call TRBJ2-1, with 11 nucleotides matching TRBD1. The CDR3 is 15 residues long. The J segment lost 6 bases and the V segment lost 3 bases, leaving 5 bases of the junction unmatched. Germline V lookup: CDR1 SGHRS, CDR2 YFSETQ. The CDR3 is CASSSSGTGGNEQFF. CDR3 DNA sequence: TGCGCCAGCAGCTCCTCCGGGACAGGGGGCAATGAGCAGTTCTTC.

The CDR3 protein is CASRTRGGAAYNEQFF. In nucleotides, the CDR3 is TGTGCCAGCAGAACACGAGGAGGGGCGGCCTACAATGAGCAGTTCTTC. The gene calls are TRBV11-1 and TRBJ2-1; perhaps TRBD2 as D (6 bases). CDR1 is SGHAT, CDR2 FQDESV, per germline (reference sequence). This CDR3 is 16 amino acids long. Trimming took 6 bases from V and 2 from J, leaving 17 bases between them.

The chain recombines TRBV27 with TRBJ2-2, with D possibly being TRBD2 (5 bases). V was pared by 7 bases and J by 1 base, with 13 bases between. CDR3 size: 15 residues. The germline V gene encodes CDR1 MNHEY and CDR2 SMNVEV (reference sequence). CDR3 bases: TGTGCCAGCACGCCCCTCGGGGTGAACACCGGGGAGCTGTTTTTT. Translated, it gives CASTPLGVNTGELFF.